The 25 T cell receptor beta chains presented below share a single source sample, sequenced in a study of cytomegalovirus exposure and HLA in healthy donors. The PCR used 60 Vbeta and 13 Jbeta primers. Assay used: immunoSEQ multiplex PCR; TCRdb lists only in-frame clones, some missing. The table includes approximately 160,000 clones, 80% to 85% detected once. What was sequenced was PBMCs. Receptor source: a boy younger than 10 in good health and CMV-seronegative.

The chain links TRBV7-9 to TRBJ1-1; 9 nucleotides agree with TRBD1. This CDR3 has 13 amino acids. The J segment lost 4 bases and the V segment lost 8 bases, leaving 5 bases of the junction unmatched. Germline V gene data show CDR1 as SEHNR and CDR2 as FQNEAQ (reference sequence). In nucleotides, the CDR3 is TGTGCCAGCGGGGACAGGGTAGGCACTGAAGCTTTCTTT. Translation: CASGDRVGTEAFF.

CDR3 bases: TGTGCCACCGTTGGACTAGCGGGAGACAATGAGCAGTTCTTC. Amino acid sequence: CATVGLAGDNEQFF. The rearrangement links TRBV10-3 to TRBJ2-1; 13 bases are shared with TRBD2. Germline V gene lookup returns CDR1 ENHRY and CDR2 SYGVKD. CDR3 length: 14 residues. V was clipped by 10 bases and J by 5 bases; unmatched bases: 5.

The chain combines TRBV18 with TRBJ1-1, with TRBD1 as a possible D gene (5 bases). Germline V gene data show CDR1 as KGHSH and CDR2 as LQKENI. The ends were cut back, 4 bases at V and 4 bases at J, with 10 bases in the middle. CDR3 length: 13 residues. The CDR3 protein is CASSRGEGTEAFF. CDR3 nucleotide sequence: TGTGCCAGCTCACGGGGGGAGGGCACTGAAGCTTTCTTT. Based on the CDR3 plus reference TRBV18 and TRBJ1-1, the full variable domain is NAGVMQNPRHLVRRRGQEARLRCSPMKGHSHVYWYRQLPEEGLKFMVYLQKENIIDESGMPKERFSAEFPKEGPSILRIQQVVRGDSAAYFCASSRGEGTEAFFGQGTRLTVV.

The chain combines TRBV6-5 with TRBJ1-3, with 7 bases fitting TRBD1. J lost 0 bases, V lost 9 bases, and 8 bases had no gene match. The CDR3 contains 15 residues. Germline V gives CDR1 MNHEY, CDR2 SVGAGI. The CDR3 DNA sequence: TGTGCCAGTTCGACAACAGGGGTCTCTGGAAACACCATATATTTT. Translating gives CASSTTGVSGNTIYF.

The CDR3 nucleotides read TGTGCCAGCAGTCTTGGACCGGGACTAGCGGAATATACAGATACGCAGTATTTT. Translated, it gives CASSLGPGLAEYTDTQYF. The chain carries TRBV28 and TRBJ2-3; 11 nucleotides align to TRBD2. Germline V gene data show CDR1 as MDHEN and CDR2 as SYDVKM. The CDR3 consists of 18 residues. V lost 5 bases to trimming and J lost 3 bases; unmatched junction nucleotides: 13.

V gene TRBV5-4 combines with J gene TRBJ2-3, with D possibly being TRBD2 (6 bases). The CDR3 covers 16 residues. Germline CDR1 is SGHNT and CDR2 is YYREEE (reference sequence). The germline V and J ends were trimmed by 3 bases and 2 bases, with 16 bases remaining between them. CDR3 sequence: CASSSPGSGTTDTQYF. The CDR3, as DNA: TGTGCCAGCAGCTCCCCCGGTAGCGGAACCACAGATACGCAGTATTTT.

CDR3 protein: CASSTLRGRITTNEKLFF. For the CDR3, the DNA is TGTGCCAGCAGCACACTCAGGGGGCGGATTACAACTAATGAAAAACTGTTTTTT. The chain carries TRBV11-2 and TRBJ1-4; 8 positions agree with TRBD1. Germline assignment: CDR1 SGHAT and CDR2 FQNNGV. V lost 5 bases and J lost 0; bases outside the gene matches: 11. There are 18 residues in the CDR3. Full variable domain (missing parts from reference TRBV11-2 and TRBJ1-4): EAGVAQSPRYKIIEKRQSVAFWCNPISGHATLYWYQQILGQGPKLLIQFQNNGVVDDSQLPKDRFSAERLKGVDSTLKIQPAKLEDSAVYLCASSTLRGRITTNEKLFFGSGTQLSVL.

The CDR3, as DNA: TGTGCCATCAGTGAGGAGTGGCGGATTATCTCTGGAAACACCATATATTTT. Amino acid sequence: CAISEEWRIISGNTIYF. The V call is TRBV10-3, the J call TRBJ1-3; D ambiguous. Trimming removed 2 bases from V and 0 bases from J, with 14 bases in between. This CDR3 contains 17 residues. Germline lookup yields CDR1 ENHRY and CDR2 SYGVKD.

The chain is built from TRBV2 and TRBJ2-7, with D possibly matching TRBD2 (6 bases). Germline V gene lookup returns CDR1 SNHLY and CDR2 FYNNEI. CDR3 size: 14 residues. The V gene lost 5 bases and the J gene lost 0 bases, with 11 bases spanning the gap. CDR3 amino acids: CASSRRGSSYEQYF. The CDR3 nucleotides are TGTGCCAGCAGTCGGCGGGGAAGCTCCTACGAGCAGTACTTC.

In DNA, the CDR3 is TGCGCCAGCAGCCTCTCACAGGGGGCCCTTCTGGGGACCGGGGAGCTGTTTTTT. Translating it yields CASSLSQGALLGTGELFF. The V call is TRBV4-1, the J call TRBJ2-2; TRBD1 agrees at 9 bases. The CDR3 is made up of 18 amino acids. V shed 4 bases and J 5 bases; nucleotides not matched to a gene: 14. CDR1 is MGHRA and CDR2 is YSYEKL in the germline V gene.

This rearrangement joins TRBV29-1 to TRBJ1-2; D is possibly TRBD1 (6 bases). V was cut by 0 bases and J by 6 bases, with 11 bases left in between. The CDR3 spans 13 residues. The germline V gene encodes CDR1 SQVTM and CDR2 ANQGSEA. CDR3 in DNA: TGCAGCGTTGAAGATCTACAGGGCCATGGCTACACCTTC. It is translated as CSVEDLQGHGYTF.

This rearrangement joins TRBV27 to TRBJ2-1; 8 positions match TRBD1. CDR1 and CDR2 (germline): MNHEY, SMNVEV (reference sequence). V was pared by 5 bases and J by 3 bases, with 9 bases of the junction left unmatched. The CDR3 has 16 residues. The CDR3 nucleotides are TGTGCCAGCAGTACCCTGGACAGGGAGGTCTACAATGAGCAGTTCTTC. It is translated as CASSTLDREVYNEQFF.

This rearrangement joins TRBV9 to TRBJ2-1; 8 nucleotides align to TRBD2. Germline CDR1 is SGDLS and CDR2 is YYNGEE. With 3 bases clipped from V and 6 bases from J, the junction kept 8 bases outside the gene matches. The CDR3 contains 15 residues. The CDR3 reads CASSDGLALRNEQFF. The CDR3 DNA follows: TGTGCCAGCAGCGACGGACTAGCCCTCCGCAATGAGCAGTTCTTC. The full variable domain, rest sourced from reference TRBV9 and TRBJ2-1, is DSGVTQTPKHLITATGQRVTLRCSPRSGDLSVYWYQQSLDQGLQFLIQYYNGEERAKGNILERFSAQQFPDLHSELNLSSLELGDSALYFCASSDGLALRNEQFFGPGTRLTVL.

The genes are TRBV7-2 and TRBJ2-5; the match to TRBD1 covers 7 bases. The CDR3 totals 14 residues. Trimming at V came to 5 bases and at J to 2 bases, leaving 5 bases not matched to a gene. Germline V gives CDR1 SGHTA, CDR2 FQGNSA. This CDR3 is CASSPGTEQETQYF. For the CDR3, the DNA is TGTGCCAGCAGCCCAGGGACAGAGCAAGAGACCCAGTACTTC. The full variable domain, rest sourced from reference TRBV7-2 and TRBJ2-5, is GAGVSQSPSNKVTEKGKDVELRCDPISGHTALYWYRQSLGQGLEFLIYFQGNSAPDKSGLPSDRFSAERTGGSVSTLTIQRTQQEDSAVYLCASSPGTEQETQYFGPGTRLLVL.

CDR3 in amino acids: CASSLASEYTQYF. Written as DNA, the CDR3 is TGTGCCAGCAGCCTCGCTAGCGAATATACGCAGTATTTT. The chain recombines TRBV28 with TRBJ2-3, with D perhaps matching TRBD2 (6 bases). The ends were cut back, 6 bases at V and 7 bases at J, with 14 bases in the middle. Germline V lookup: CDR1 MDHEN, CDR2 SYDVKM. The CDR3 has 13 amino acids.

About this clone itself: An end of the junction differs from the germline gene, which may be a read error. The J gene is TRBJ2-7, the V gene TRBV5-1; 10 bases are shared with TRBD1. Looked up from germline, CDR1 is SGHRS and CDR2 is YFSETQ. This CDR3 is 14 amino acids long. In nucleotides, the CDR3 is TGCGCCGGCAGGTCCCGACAGGGGGCGTACGAGCAGTACTTC. This codes for CAGRSRQGAYEQYF.

The chain joins TRBV7-8 to TRBJ1-4; maybe TRBD1 (6 bases). The CDR3 extends over 15 amino acids. V lost 6 bases and J 7 bases, leaving 18 bases between the germline ends. Germline V gives CDR1 SGHVS, CDR2 FQNEAQ. CDR3 nucleotide sequence: TGTGCCAGCAGAGTAAACAGGGAGGGGGGTGAAAAACTGTTTTTT. Its translation is CASRVNREGGEKLFF.

This chain uses TRBV19 with TRBJ2-3; 8 bases are a match to TRBD1. The CDR3 totals 15 residues. Trimming took 5 bases from V and 5 from J; bases not matched to a gene: 9. Germline CDR1 is LNHDA and CDR2 is SQIVND (reference sequence). The CDR3 DNA follows: TGTGCCAGTAGTCCACAGGGCACAGGGGGAGATACGCAGTATTTT. Its protein is CASSPQGTGGDTQYF.

This clone was recorded a few times. The chain couples TRBV29-1 to TRBJ2-2, with TRBD1 matching 9 bases. Trimming removed 5 bases from V and 4 bases from J; junction bases left unmatched: 8. The CDR3 runs to 15 residues. Germline-derived CDR1 and CDR2 are SQVTM and ANQGSEA. The CDR3 loop reads CSVLGTGSGTGELFF. Written as DNA, the CDR3 is TGCAGCGTTCTTGGGACAGGGTCGGGCACCGGGGAGCTGTTTTTT.

The V gene is TRBV30, the J gene TRBJ1-2; D not certain. Trimming pared 0 bases from V and 7 bases from J, leaving 9 bases between. Looked up from germline, CDR1 is GTSNPN and CDR2 is SVGIG (reference sequence). There are 12 residues in the CDR3. Here the CDR3 reads CAWSVRGGGYTF. Here the CDR3 DNA reads TGTGCCTGGAGTGTACGTGGAGGTGGCTACACCTTC.

This clone was seen a single time. V and J are TRBV5-1 and TRBJ2-3; 9 nucleotides match TRBD2. The CDR3 has 14 residues. Germline lookup yields CDR1 SGHRS and CDR2 YFSETQ. With 4 bases clipped from V and 4 bases from J, the junction kept 4 bases outside the gene matches. The CDR3 protein is CASSLGLASDTQYF. The CDR3 DNA reads as TGCGCCAGCAGCCTAGGACTAGCGTCAGATACGCAGTATTTT.

The rearrangement links TRBV2 to TRBJ2-3; 9 nucleotides match TRBD2. The CDR3 consists of 15 residues. V lost 5 bases, J lost 1 base, and 4 bases stayed unmatched. Germline V gene lookup returns CDR1 SNHLY and CDR2 FYNNEI. CDR3 region: CASSSSGIGTDTQYF. The CDR3 region has the DNA TGTGCCAGCAGTTCTAGCGGGATCGGCACAGATACGCAGTATTTT.

The CDR3 here is CASSLSGGRGDTQYF. In DNA, the CDR3 is TGTGCCAGCAGCTTATCGGGAGGGCGAGGAGATACGCAGTATTTT. The rearrangement uses TRBV7-6 and TRBJ2-3; 8 nucleotides match TRBD2. This CDR3 has 15 residues. V shed 2 bases and J 5 bases; nucleotides not matched to a gene: 6. CDR1 SGHVS and CDR2 FNYEAQ come from the germline V gene.

This clone was detected only once. The V call is TRBV27, the J call TRBJ2-7, with 7 bases identical to TRBD1. CDR3 length equals 13 residues. Trimming removed 8 bases from V and 4 bases from J; junction bases left unmatched: 8. The germline CDR1 and CDR2 sequences are MNHEY and SMNVEV (reference sequence). In DNA, the CDR3 is TGTGCCAGCGGTAGGGGGACAGATTACGAGCAGTACTTC. Translating it yields CASGRGTDYEQYF.

In its sample, this clone was seen a few times. The rearrangement links TRBV2 to TRBJ2-6; 7 bases are shared with TRBD1. From germline, CDR1 is SNHLY and CDR2 FYNNEI. The CDR3 is 16 residues long. Unmatched junction bases numbered 5, after V lost 6 bases and J lost 0 bases. In nucleotides, the CDR3 is TGTGCCAGCAGGGGGACAGTTCACTCTGGGGCCAACGTCCTGACTTTC. Amino acids: CASRGTVHSGANVLTF.